A selection of T cell receptor beta chains follows, all from one sample in a study of blood T cells in healthy people across ages. TCRdb reprocessed the 5' RACE reads with MiXCR, giving one entry per CDR3 protein. This sample carries approximately 810,000 distinct CDR3 sequences, about 36% of them seen once, and the ten largest clones take about an eighth. Sequenced: blood. The receptors here all came from a man between 18 and 29 years old in good health. Both conserved end residues are part of each CDR3. The D gene is left open where the match is weak. Size is stated for part of the rows, as once, few or many counts, or as a class when the clone is expanded.

CDR3nt,CDR3aa,abundance,d_gene,j_gene,v_gene
TGCGCCAGCAGCTTGGTGGTAACCGGGGAGCTGTTTTTT,CASSLVVTGELFF,.,.,TRBJ2-2,TRBV5-1
TGCGCCAGCAGCCAAGATTCCGGAATTAACACCGGGGAGCTGTTTTTT,CASSQDSGINTGELFF,many,.,TRBJ2-2,TRBV4-3
TGTGCCAGCAGTCGGACACGTCGCACAGATACGCAGTATTTT,CASSRTRRTDTQYF,.,.,TRBJ2-3,TRBV6-5
TGTGCCAGCAGCTTAGAAGGAGGACAGGGTCGTAGGGCTTTCTTT,CASSLEGGQGRRAFF,.,TRBD1,TRBJ1-1,TRBV7-9
TGTGCCAGCACCGTGACTAGCGTGGGAGCAGATACGCAGTATTTT,CASTVTSVGADTQYF,.,TRBD2,TRBJ2-3,TRBV12-3/TRBV12-4
TGTGCCAGCAGTTTGGGACTAGCGGGGGCAGATGTGCAGTATTTT,CASSLGLAGADVQYF,.,TRBD2,TRBJ2-3,TRBV12-3/TRBV12-4
TGTGCCAGCAGTGGGACAGGATTCAAAGAGACCCAGTACTTC,CASSGTGFKETQYF,many,TRBD1,TRBJ2-5,TRBV25-1
TGTGCCAGCAGCGTTCGGGACAGGGGGAATGAAAAACTGTTTTTT,CASSVRDRGNEKLFF,.,TRBD1,TRBJ1-4,TRBV7-9
TGCGCCAGCAGCCAAGCTTCGGATGACAGTGTCCAGTACTTC,CASSQASDDSVQYF,.,.,TRBJ2-4,TRBV4-3
TGTGCCAGCAGCTTCCCCCAGGAAGGACAGGGCTACAATGAGCAGTTCTTC,CASSFPQEGQGYNEQFF,.,TRBD1,TRBJ2-1,TRBV7-8
TGTGCCAGCAGCGCTTCTGGAAACACCATATATTTT,CASSASGNTIYF,few,.,TRBJ1-3,TRBV7-6
TGTGCCAGCAGTAGGGGCCGACGGGAATATAGCAATCAGCCCCAGCATTTT,CASSRGRREYSNQPQHF,many,.,TRBJ1-5,TRBV12-3/TRBV12-4
TGTGCCATCAGTCCTTCAGGCGGATTCTCCTACGAGCAGTACTTC,CAISPSGGFSYEQYF,.,.,TRBJ2-7,TRBV10-3
TGTGCCAGCAGCGGACGGCCGGGACAGACTAATTCACCCCTCCACTTT,CASSGRPGQTNSPLHF,few,TRBD1,TRBJ1-6,TRBV7-2
TGCAGTGCAGAACGGACAGGGCCACTGGAAAAACTGTTTTTT,CSAERTGPLEKLFF,few,TRBD1,TRBJ1-4,TRBV20-1
TGTGCCATCAACCCAGGGGGAAGAATCTATGGCTACACCTTC,CAINPGGRIYGYTF,.,TRBD1,TRBJ1-2,TRBV10-3
TGTGCCAGCAGTTACTCGAGGAGGACAGGGGCCAACGTCCTGACTTTC,CASSYSRRTGANVLTF,.,.,TRBJ2-6,TRBV6-2/TRBV6-3
TGTGCCAGCAGCTCCGGACAGGGGTCCTACAATGAGCAGTTCTTC,CASSSGQGSYNEQFF,many,TRBD1,TRBJ2-1,TRBV7-2
TGTGCCAGCAGCTCGGGACTAGCGGGGGGGCCCACAGATACGCAGTATTTT,CASSSGLAGGPTDTQYF,many,TRBD2,TRBJ2-3,TRBV7-9
TGCAGTGCCTCGGGGACAGGGCTCTACGAGCAGTACTTC,CSASGTGLYEQYF,.,TRBD1,TRBJ2-7,TRBV20-1
TGCAGTGCTAGGGAGACACAGGGGGCCCAATACAATGAGCAGTACTTC,CSARETQGAQYNEQYF,few,TRBD1,TRBJ2-7,TRBV20-1
TGCGCCAGCAGCCAAGATCGGGCAGGGGCAGGAGATACGCAGTATTTT,CASSQDRAGAGDTQYF,few,.,TRBJ2-3,TRBV4-3
TGCGCCAGCAGCCTGGGGGTAGGACGGAACTCCTACAATGAGCAGTTCTTC,CASSLGVGRNSYNEQFF,.,.,TRBJ2-1,TRBV5-1
TGTGCCAGCAGTTCGCCCGAGGACAATGAGCAGTACTTC,CASSSPEDNEQYF,.,.,TRBJ2-7,TRBV27
TGTGCCAGCAGCCAAGATAGGCCTTATCGGGGCTACACCTTC,CASSQDRPYRGYTF,.,.,TRBJ1-2,TRBV3-1
TGCGCCAGCAGCCCCCCGGGACTTGGAAACACCATATATTTT,CASSPPGLGNTIYF,.,.,TRBJ1-3,TRBV5-1
TGTGCCAGCAGTTGGATCGACGGAGATACGCAGTATTTT,CASSWIDGDTQYF,once,.,TRBJ2-3,TRBV27
TGTGCCAGCAGCTTAGAGACCAAAAAAGCCTACGAGCAGTACTTC,CASSLETKKAYEQYF,many,.,TRBJ2-7,TRBV7-2
TGTGCCAGCAGTACCCGACTAGCGGGGGGGACAGATACGCAGTATTTT,CASSTRLAGGTDTQYF,.,TRBD2,TRBJ2-3,TRBV6-2/TRBV6-3
TGCAGCGTCCCCAAGGACAGGGTGAACACTGAAGCTTTCTTT,CSVPKDRVNTEAFF,.,TRBD1,TRBJ1-1,TRBV29-1
TGTGCCAGCAGCCTGATCGGGGTGAATGAGCAGTTCTTC,CASSLIGVNEQFF,.,.,TRBJ2-1,TRBV3-1
TGTGCCAGCAGCCCAAAAGAGAGTAGCGGGGCCCCCTTTAGGACCCAGTACTTC,CASSPKESSGAPFRTQYF,.,TRBD2,TRBJ2-5,TRBV13
TGCACCAGCAGCCAACGCAAGCGGGGGCCCTTACCACAAGAGACCCAGTACTTC,CTSSQRKRGPLPQETQYF,.,.,TRBJ2-5,TRBV1
TGTGCCAGCAGTTACCGCGGGTCGGGCAATGAGCAGTTCTTC,CASSYRGSGNEQFF,many,.,TRBJ2-1,TRBV6-2/TRBV6-3
TGTGCCAGCGGTCTAGCCTTGTCGGAGACCCAGTACTTC,CASGLALSETQYF,many,.,TRBJ2-5,TRBV27
TGTGCCAGCAGTTCGGGACAGACAGGGGATACGCAGTATTTT,CASSSGQTGDTQYF,.,TRBD1,TRBJ2-3,TRBV12-3/TRBV12-4
TGTGCCAGCAGTCATAGCGGGGGGGCAAATGAGCAGTTCTTC,CASSHSGGANEQFF,.,TRBD2,TRBJ2-1,TRBV12-3/TRBV12-4
TGCGCCAGCAGCCCGTACAGGGTTGTCTCTCGTGGCTACACCTTC,CASSPYRVVSRGYTF,.,.,TRBJ1-2,TRBV5-1
TGTGCCAACAGCTCCGGTTACATTCAGTACTTC,CANSSGYIQYF,.,.,TRBJ2-4,TRBV7-2
TGTGCCAGCAGTCGCTCTACAGGGCAAGGCTACACCTTC,CASSRSTGQGYTF,.,.,TRBJ1-2,TRBV12-3/TRBV12-4
TGTGCCAGCAGTTCCGAGACAGGGGTAACTGAAGCTTTCTTT,CASSSETGVTEAFF,.,TRBD1,TRBJ1-1,TRBV27
TGCGCCAGCAGCCAGTACAGCGCCACAGATACGCAGTATTTT,CASSQYSATDTQYF,.,.,TRBJ2-3,TRBV4-3
TGTGCCAGCAGGACAGAGGTTACAGATACGCAGTATTTT,CASRTEVTDTQYF,few,.,TRBJ2-3,TRBV5-5
TGTGCCAGCCGCCCGTTCCAGGGATGGCACGAAAAACTGTTTTTT,CASRPFQGWHEKLFF,few,.,TRBJ1-4,TRBV7-9
TGCAGTGCGGACTCCAACTCCTACGAGCAGTACTTC,CSADSNSYEQYF,many,.,TRBJ2-7,TRBV20-1
TGCGCCAGCAGCCAAGCCGGGACTAGCGGGTGGGACGAGCAGTACTTC,CASSQAGTSGWDEQYF,few,TRBD2,TRBJ2-7,TRBV4-1
TGCAGTGCTACCCCCAGGGGACTAGCAGTCGATGAGCAGTTCTTC,CSATPRGLAVDEQFF,.,TRBD2,TRBJ2-1,TRBV20-1
TGTGCCAGCAGGCCGGGACAGAGGAACACTGAAGCTTTCTTT,CASRPGQRNTEAFF,.,TRBD1,TRBJ1-1,TRBV3-1
TGTGCCAGCAGTTCCGGTGAATTCGGGGGATATGGCTACACCTTC,CASSSGEFGGYGYTF,many,.,TRBJ1-2,TRBV12-3/TRBV12-4
TGCAGTGCTAGAGATGGGGCTAGCGGGGGCAATGAGCAGTTCTTC,CSARDGASGGNEQFF,.,TRBD2,TRBJ2-1,TRBV20-1
TGTGCCAGCAGCTCCCCTAGCGGGATAAGAACAGATACGCAGTATTTT,CASSSPSGIRTDTQYF,.,TRBD2,TRBJ2-3,TRBV7-2
TGTGCCAGCAGTTTAGCAGGTCTTAGCTCCTACGAGCAGTACTTC,CASSLAGLSSYEQYF,many,.,TRBJ2-7,TRBV12-3/TRBV12-4
TGCGCCAGCAGCTTGCAGTCGAACACTGAAGCTTTCTTT,CASSLQSNTEAFF,.,.,TRBJ1-1,TRBV5-1
TGCGCCAGCAGCCAAGATCTCAGCGGGGGGACCTACGAGCAGTACTTC,CASSQDLSGGTYEQYF,few,TRBD2,TRBJ2-7,TRBV4-3
TGCAGTGCTCAACAGGGGAACGGGGAGCTGTTTTTT,CSAQQGNGELFF,.,TRBD1,TRBJ2-2,TRBV20-1
TGTGCCAGCAGCCCCCGGGAAGGGGGGTTTGAAAAACTGTTTTTT,CASSPREGGFEKLFF,.,.,TRBJ1-4,TRBV7-2
TGTGCCAGCAGTTGGGGACAGGGGATGTACGAGCAGTACTTC,CASSWGQGMYEQYF,many,TRBD1,TRBJ2-7,TRBV6-5
TGTGCCAGCAGCTCCGATCGATCAAGCGGGAAGACCCAGTACTTC,CASSSDRSSGKTQYF,few,TRBD2,TRBJ2-5,TRBV7-9
TGTGCCAGCAGCTCAGCGGGGGCTGGAGAGCAGTACTTC,CASSSAGAGEQYF,few,.,TRBJ2-4,TRBV21-1
TGTGCCAGCAGTCCACGGGGGATAAGCTCCTATAATTCACCCCTCCACTTT,CASSPRGISSYNSPLHF,few,.,TRBJ1-6,TRBV6-1